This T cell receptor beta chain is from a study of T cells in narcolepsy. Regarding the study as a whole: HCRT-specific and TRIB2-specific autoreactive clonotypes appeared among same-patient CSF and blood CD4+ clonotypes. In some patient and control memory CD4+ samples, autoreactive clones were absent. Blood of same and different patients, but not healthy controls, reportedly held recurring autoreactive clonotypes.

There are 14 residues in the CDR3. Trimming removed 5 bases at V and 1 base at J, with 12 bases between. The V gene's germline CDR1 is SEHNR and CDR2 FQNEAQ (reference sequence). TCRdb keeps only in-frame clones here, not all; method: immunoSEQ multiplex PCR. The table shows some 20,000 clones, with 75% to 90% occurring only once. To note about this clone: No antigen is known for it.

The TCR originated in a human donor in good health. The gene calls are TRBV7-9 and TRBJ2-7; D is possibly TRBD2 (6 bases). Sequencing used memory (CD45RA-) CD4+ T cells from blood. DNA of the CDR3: TGTGCCAGCAGCCCCGGGAGTTTGTCCTACGAGCAGTACTTC. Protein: CASSPGSLSYEQYF.